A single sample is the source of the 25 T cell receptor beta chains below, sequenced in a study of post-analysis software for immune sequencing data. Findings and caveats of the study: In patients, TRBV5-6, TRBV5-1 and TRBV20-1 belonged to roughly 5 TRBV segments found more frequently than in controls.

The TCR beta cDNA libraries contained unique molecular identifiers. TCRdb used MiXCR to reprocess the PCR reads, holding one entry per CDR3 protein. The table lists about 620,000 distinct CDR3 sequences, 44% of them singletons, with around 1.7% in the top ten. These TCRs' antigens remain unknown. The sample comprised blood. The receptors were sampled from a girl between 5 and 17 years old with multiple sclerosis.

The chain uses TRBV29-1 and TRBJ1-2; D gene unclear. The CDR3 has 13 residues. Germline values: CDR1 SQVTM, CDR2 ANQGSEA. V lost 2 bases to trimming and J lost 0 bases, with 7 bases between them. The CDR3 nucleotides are TGCAGCGTTGAACAGCCCTCTAACTATGGCTACACCTTC. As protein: CSVEQPSNYGYTF.

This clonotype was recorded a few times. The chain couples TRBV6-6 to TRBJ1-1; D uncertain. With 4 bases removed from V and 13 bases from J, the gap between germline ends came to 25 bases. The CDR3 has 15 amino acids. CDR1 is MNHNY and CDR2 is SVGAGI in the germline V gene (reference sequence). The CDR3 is CASSLAPGTQTWDFF. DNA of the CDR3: TGTGCCAGCAGTTTAGCCCCGGGAACACAGACTTGGGATTTCTTT.

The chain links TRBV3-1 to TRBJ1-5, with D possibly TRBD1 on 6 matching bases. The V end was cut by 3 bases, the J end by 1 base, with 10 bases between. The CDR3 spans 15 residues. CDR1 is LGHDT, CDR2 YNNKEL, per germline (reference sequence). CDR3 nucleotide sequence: TGTGCCAGCAGCCATGCGGGGGCGAGCAATCAGCCCCAGCATTTT. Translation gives CASSHAGASNQPQHF.

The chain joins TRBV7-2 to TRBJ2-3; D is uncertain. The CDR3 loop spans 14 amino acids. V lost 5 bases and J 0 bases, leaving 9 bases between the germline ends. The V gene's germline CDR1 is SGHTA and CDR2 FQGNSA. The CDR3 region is CASSPIYSTDTQYF. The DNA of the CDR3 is TGTGCCAGCAGCCCAATTTATAGCACAGATACGCAGTATTTT.

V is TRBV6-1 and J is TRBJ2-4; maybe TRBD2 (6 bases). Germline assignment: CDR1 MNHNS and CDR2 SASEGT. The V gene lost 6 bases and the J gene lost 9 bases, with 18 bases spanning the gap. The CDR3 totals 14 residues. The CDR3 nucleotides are TGTGCCAGCAGCTCCGGGACCTCCGGGGGCATTCAGTACTTC. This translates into CASSSGTSGGIQYF.

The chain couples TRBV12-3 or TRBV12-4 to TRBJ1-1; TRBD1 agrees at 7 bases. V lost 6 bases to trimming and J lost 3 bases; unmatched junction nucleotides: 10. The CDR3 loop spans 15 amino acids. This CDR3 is CASSSSDRKDTEAFF. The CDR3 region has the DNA TGTGCCAGCAGCTCTTCGGACAGGAAGGACACTGAAGCTTTCTTT.

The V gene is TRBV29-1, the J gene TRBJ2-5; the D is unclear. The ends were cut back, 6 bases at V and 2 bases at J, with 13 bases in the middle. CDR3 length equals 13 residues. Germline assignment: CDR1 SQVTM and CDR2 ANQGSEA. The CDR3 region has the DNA TGCAGCGTCCGAGACACCGGGCAAGAGACCCAGTACTTC. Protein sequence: CSVRDTGQETQYF.

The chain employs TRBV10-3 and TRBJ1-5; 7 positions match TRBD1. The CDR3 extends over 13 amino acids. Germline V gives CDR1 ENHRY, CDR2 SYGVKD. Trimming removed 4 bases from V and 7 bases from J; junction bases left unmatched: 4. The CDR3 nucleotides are TGTGCCATCAGTGGTACAGGGGACCAGCCCCAGCATTTT. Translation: CAISGTGDQPQHF.

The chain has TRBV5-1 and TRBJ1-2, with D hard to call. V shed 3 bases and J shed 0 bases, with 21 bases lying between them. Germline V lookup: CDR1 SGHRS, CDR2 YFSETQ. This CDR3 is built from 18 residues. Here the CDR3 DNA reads TGCGCCAGCAGCTCCATGGCGGCAGGCCGCCTTCCTAACTATGGCTACACCTTC. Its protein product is CASSSMAAGRLPNYGYTF. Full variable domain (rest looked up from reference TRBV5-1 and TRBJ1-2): KAGVTQTPRYLIKTRGQQVTLSCSPISGHRSVSWYQQTPGQGLQFLFEYFSETQRNKGNFPGRFSGRQFSNSRSEMNVSTLELGDSALYLCASSSMAAGRLPNYGYTFGSGTRLTVV.

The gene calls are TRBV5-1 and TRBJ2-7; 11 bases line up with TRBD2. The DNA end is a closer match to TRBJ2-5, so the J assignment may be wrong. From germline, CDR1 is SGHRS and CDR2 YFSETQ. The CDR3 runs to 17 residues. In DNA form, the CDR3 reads TGCGCCAGCAGCTTGGTTCTAGCGGGAGGAAAACCGGAGACCCAGTACTTC. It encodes CASSLVLAGGKPETQYF.

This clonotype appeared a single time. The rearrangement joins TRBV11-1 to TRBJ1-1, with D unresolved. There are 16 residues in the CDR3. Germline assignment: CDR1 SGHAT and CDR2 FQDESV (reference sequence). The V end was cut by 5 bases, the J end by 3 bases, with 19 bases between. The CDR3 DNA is TGTGCCAGCAGCCCGATTGGTGGGGTCATTGACACTGAAGCTTTCTTT. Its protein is CASSPIGGVIDTEAFF.

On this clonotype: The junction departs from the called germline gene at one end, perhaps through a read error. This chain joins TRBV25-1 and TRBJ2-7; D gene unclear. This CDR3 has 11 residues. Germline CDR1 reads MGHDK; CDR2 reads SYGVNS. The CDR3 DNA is TGTGCCAGCAGTGAGAAATCGGAGCGGTACTTC. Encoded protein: CASSEKSERYF.

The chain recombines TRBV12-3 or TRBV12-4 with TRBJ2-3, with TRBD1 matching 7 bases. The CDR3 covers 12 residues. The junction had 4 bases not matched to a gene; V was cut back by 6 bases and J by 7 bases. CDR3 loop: CASSYRGNTQYF. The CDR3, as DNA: TGTGCCAGCAGCTACAGGGGAAATACGCAGTATTTT.

The CDR3 coding sequence is TGCGCCAGCAGCCTCCTCCACCACGGGACTGACCCCTACGAGCAGTACTTC. Its translation is CASSLLHHGTDPYEQYF. The chain employs TRBV4-1 and TRBJ2-7, with D perhaps matching TRBD2 (6 bases). Germline lookup yields CDR1 MGHRA and CDR2 YSYEKL. V lost 4 bases to trimming and J lost 2 bases, with 21 bases between them. The CDR3 is 17 residues long.

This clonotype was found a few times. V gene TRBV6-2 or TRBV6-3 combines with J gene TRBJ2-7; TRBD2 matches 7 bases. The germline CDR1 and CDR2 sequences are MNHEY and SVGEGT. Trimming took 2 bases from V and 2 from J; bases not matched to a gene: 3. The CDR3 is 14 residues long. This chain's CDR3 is CASSYGLGAYEQYF. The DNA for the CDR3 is TGTGCCAGCAGTTACGGACTAGGGGCCTACGAGCAGTACTTC.

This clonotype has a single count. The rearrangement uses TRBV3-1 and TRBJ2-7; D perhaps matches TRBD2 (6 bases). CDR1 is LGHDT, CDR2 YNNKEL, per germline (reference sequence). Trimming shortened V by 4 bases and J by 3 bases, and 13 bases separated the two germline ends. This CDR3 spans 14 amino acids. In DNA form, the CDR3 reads TGTGCCAGCAGCCCCGTTCCGGGGGACTACGAGCAGTACTTC. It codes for CASSPVPGDYEQYF.

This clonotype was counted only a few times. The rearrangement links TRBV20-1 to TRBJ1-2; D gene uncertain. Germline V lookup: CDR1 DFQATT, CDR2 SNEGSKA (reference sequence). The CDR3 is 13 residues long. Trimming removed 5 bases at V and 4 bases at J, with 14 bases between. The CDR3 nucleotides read TGCAGTGCTGATACAAGATTAGCCTATGGCTACACCTTC. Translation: CSADTRLAYGYTF.

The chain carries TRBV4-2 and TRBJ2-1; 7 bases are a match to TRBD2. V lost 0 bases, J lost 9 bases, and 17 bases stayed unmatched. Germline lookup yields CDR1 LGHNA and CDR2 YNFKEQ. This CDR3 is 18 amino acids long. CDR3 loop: CASSQDIGLAGLQTEQFF. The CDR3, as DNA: TGTGCCAGCAGCCAAGATATCGGACTGGCGGGACTACAAACTGAGCAGTTCTTC.

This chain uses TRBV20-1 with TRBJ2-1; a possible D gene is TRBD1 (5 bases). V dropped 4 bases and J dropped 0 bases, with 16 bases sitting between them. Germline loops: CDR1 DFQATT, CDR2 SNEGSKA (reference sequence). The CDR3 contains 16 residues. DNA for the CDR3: TGCAGTGCTAAGAGCTCAGGGCCAAGCTCCTACAATGAGCAGTTCTTC. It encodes CSAKSSGPSSYNEQFF.

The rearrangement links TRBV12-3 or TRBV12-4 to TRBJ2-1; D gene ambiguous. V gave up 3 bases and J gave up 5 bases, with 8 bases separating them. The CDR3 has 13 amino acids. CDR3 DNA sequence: TGTGCCAGCAGTTTTTCACCCAACAATGAGCAGTTCTTC. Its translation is CASSFSPNNEQFF.

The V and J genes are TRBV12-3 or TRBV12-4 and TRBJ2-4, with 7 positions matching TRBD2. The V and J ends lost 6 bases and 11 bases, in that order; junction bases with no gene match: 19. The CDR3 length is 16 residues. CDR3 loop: CASSPSTSDEWGVQYF. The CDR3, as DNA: TGTGCCAGCAGCCCCTCTACTAGCGACGAATGGGGGGTTCAGTACTTC.

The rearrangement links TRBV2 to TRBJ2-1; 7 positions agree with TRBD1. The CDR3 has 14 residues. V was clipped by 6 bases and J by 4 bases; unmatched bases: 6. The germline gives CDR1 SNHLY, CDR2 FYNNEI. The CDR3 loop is CASRGGGQYNEQFF. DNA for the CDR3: TGTGCCAGCAGAGGTGGGGGACAGTACAATGAGCAGTTCTTC.

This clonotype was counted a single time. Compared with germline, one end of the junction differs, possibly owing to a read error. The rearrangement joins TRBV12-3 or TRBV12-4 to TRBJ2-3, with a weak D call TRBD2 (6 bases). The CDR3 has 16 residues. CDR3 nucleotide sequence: TGTGCCAGCAGTTTAGCCCGCGGGATGAGTACAGATGCGCAGTATTTT. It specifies CASSLARGMSTDAQYF.

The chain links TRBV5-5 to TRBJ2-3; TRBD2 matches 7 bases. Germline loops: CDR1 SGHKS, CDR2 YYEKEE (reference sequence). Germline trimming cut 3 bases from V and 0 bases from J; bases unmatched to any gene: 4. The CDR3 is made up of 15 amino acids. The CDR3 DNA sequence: TGTGCCAGCAGCTCTCTAGCGGAGAGCACAGATACGCAGTATTTT. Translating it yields CASSSLAESTDTQYF. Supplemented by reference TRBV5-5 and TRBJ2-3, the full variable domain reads DAGVTQSPTHLIKTRGQQVTLRCSPISGHKSVSWYQQVLGQGPQFIFQYYEKEERGRGNFPDRFSARQFPNYSSELNVNALLLGDSALYLCASSSLAESTDTQYFGPGTRLTVL.

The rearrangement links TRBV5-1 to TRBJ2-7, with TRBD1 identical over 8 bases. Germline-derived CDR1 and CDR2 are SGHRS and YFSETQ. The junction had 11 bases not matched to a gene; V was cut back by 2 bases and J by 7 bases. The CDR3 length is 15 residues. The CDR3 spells CASSFNDRGPLEQYF. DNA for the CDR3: TGCGCCAGCAGCTTCAATGACAGGGGACCTCTGGAGCAGTACTTC.